A single sample is the source of the 20 T cell receptor beta chains below, sequenced in a study of cytomegalovirus exposure and HLA in healthy donors. PCR employed 60 Vbeta and 13 Jbeta primers. Some clones are missing from TCRdb's copy, which holds only in-frame ones; the method was immunoSEQ multiplex PCR. The data show fewer than 200,000 clones, about 83% seen once. What was sequenced was PBMCs. The receptors originated from a man aged 35 to 55 in good health and CMV-seropositive.

The chain couples TRBV28 to TRBJ2-1, with 8 bases that match TRBD2. The CDR3 is made up of 15 amino acids. V gave up 9 bases and J gave up 3 bases; unmatched junction bases: 10. Germline V lookup: CDR1 MDHEN, CDR2 SYDVKM. The CDR3 loop reads CASSRTSGSYNEQFF. In DNA, the CDR3 is TGTGCCAGTTCGCGGACCAGCGGGAGCTACAATGAGCAGTTCTTC.

This chain connects TRBV6-6 to TRBJ2-1, with a weak D call TRBD1 (6 bases). Germline V gives CDR1 MNHNY, CDR2 SVGAGI (reference sequence). This CDR3 is built from 15 residues. Deletions cut 4 bases from V and 6 bases from J, with 16 bases between. The CDR3 loop is CASSLTGTTPNEQFF. The CDR3 DNA reads TGTGCCAGCAGTTTAACCGGGACAACCCCCAATGAGCAGTTCTTC.

The chain employs TRBV10-3 and TRBJ1-5, with D hard to call. V lost 5 bases and J 2 bases, leaving 16 bases between the germline ends. Germline CDR1 is ENHRY and CDR2 is SYGVKD. CDR3 length equals 16 residues. In DNA form, the CDR3 reads TGTGCCATCAGTAATCCGACCCAAAGCGGCAATCAGCCCCAGCATTTT. Protein sequence: CAISNPTQSGNQPQHF.

The chain combines TRBV28 with TRBJ1-5, with 7 bases aligning to TRBD1. Germline V gives CDR1 MDHEN, CDR2 SYDVKM. The CDR3 has 15 residues. V lost 4 bases, J lost 2 bases, and 5 bases stayed unmatched. CDR3 in amino acids: CASSSLDRGNQPQHF. The CDR3 DNA reads as TGTGCCAGCAGTTCCCTAGACAGGGGCAATCAGCCCCAGCATTTT.

The CDR3, as DNA: TGCGCCAGCAGCACGACAGGGAGCGAGACCCAGTACTTC. Translation: CASSTTGSETQYF. The chain uses TRBV5-1 and TRBJ2-5; TRBD1 matches 7 bases. The CDR3 loop spans 13 amino acids. Germline trimming cut 4 bases from V and 5 bases from J; bases unmatched to any gene: 5. Germline V gives CDR1 SGHRS, CDR2 YFSETQ.

The CDR3, as DNA: TGTGCCTGGAGGGGTACGACAGGGAATGAAAAACTGTTTTTT. Its protein product is CAWRGTTGNEKLFF. This chain uses TRBV30 with TRBJ1-4; the match to TRBD1 covers 7 bases. The germline V gene encodes CDR1 GTSNPN and CDR2 SVGIG (reference sequence). The CDR3 spans 14 residues. Trimming cost V 3 bases and J 5 bases; bases outside gene matches: 6.

This chain uses TRBV29-1 with TRBJ2-1; 12 bases are shared with TRBD2. Germline V CDR1 and CDR2: SQVTM, ANQGSEA. The CDR3 totals 19 residues. J was trimmed by 1 base and V by 8 bases; bases with no gene match: 18. The CDR3 region is CSRGDGRLAGDRSYNEQFF. The CDR3 DNA is TGCAGCAGGGGGGATGGGAGACTAGCGGGAGATAGGTCCTACAATGAGCAGTTCTTC.

To note about this clone: Different DNA sequences within this sample yield the same CDR3. The rearrangement uses TRBV5-6 and TRBJ2-3; D gene unclear. This CDR3 is 11 amino acids long. Germline CDR1 and CDR2: SGHDT and YYEEEE. V lost 2 bases to trimming and J lost 5 bases, with 3 bases between them. CDR3: CASSFRDTQYF. In nucleotides, the CDR3 is TGTGCCAGCAGCTTTCGAGATACGCAGTATTTT. Complete variable domain (other parts from reference TRBV5-6 and TRBJ2-3): DAGVTQSPTHLIKTRGQQVTLRCSPKSGHDTVSWYQQALGQGPQFIFQYYEEEERQRGNFPDRFSGHQFPNYSSELNVNALLLGDSALYLCASSFRDTQYFGPGTRLTVL.

The V and J genes are TRBV6-5 and TRBJ2-7; TRBD2 matches at 10 bases. The CDR3 spans 14 residues. J gave up 3 bases and V 7 bases, and 6 bases lay outside the gene matches. CDR1 is MNHEY, CDR2 SVGAGI, per germline. The CDR3 sequence is CASTPSGRGYEQYF. The DNA of the CDR3 is TGTGCCAGCACCCCTAGCGGGAGAGGCTACGAGCAGTACTTC.

The rearrangement links TRBV19 to TRBJ1-5; 8 nucleotides line up with TRBD1. Looked up from germline, CDR1 is LNHDA and CDR2 is SQIVND (reference sequence). The CDR3 has 13 amino acids. V dropped 10 bases and J dropped 0; count of bases not matched to a gene: 2. The CDR3 region is CATDRGSNQPQHF. The CDR3 region has the DNA TGTGCCACCGACAGGGGTAGCAATCAGCCCCAGCATTTT.

The V call is TRBV5-1, the J call TRBJ2-7; D might be TRBD2 (5 bases). The CDR3 totals 14 residues. Deletions cut 5 bases from V and 2 bases from J, with 14 bases between. Germline V gives CDR1 SGHRS, CDR2 YFSETQ. The CDR3 region has the DNA TGCGCCAGCAGTCTGGAGGACGGAACCTACGAGCAGTACTTC. This gives the protein CASSLEDGTYEQYF.

The chain couples TRBV6-5 to TRBJ1-2, with 9 bases matching TRBD1. Germline V lookup: CDR1 MNHEY, CDR2 SVGAGI. J lost 5 bases, V lost 6 bases, and 10 bases had no gene match. The CDR3 totals 15 residues. The CDR3 sequence is CASRPGQGPLYGYTF. The CDR3 nucleotides read TGTGCCAGCAGGCCCGGACAGGGGCCCCTTTATGGCTACACCTTC.

J is TRBJ1-1 and V is TRBV4-2; no definite D call. Germline CDR1 LGHNA, CDR2 YNFKEQ. The CDR3 spans 14 residues. Trimming stripped 1 base from V and 1 base from J, with 7 bases between. The CDR3 protein is CASSQVATNTEAFF. The CDR3, as DNA: TGTGCCAGCAGCCAAGTGGCAACGAACACTGAAGCTTTCTTT.

This clone is a singleton in its sample. The rearrangement joins TRBV27 to TRBJ2-7; 11 bases line up with TRBD2. This CDR3 is 16 amino acids long. Trimming cost V 4 bases and J 4 bases; bases outside gene matches: 9. Germline V CDR1 and CDR2: MNHEY, SMNVEV (reference sequence). As DNA, the CDR3 is TGTGCCAGCAGTTCGATAGCGGGAGGGCCAGCATACGAGCAGTACTTC. This encodes CASSSIAGGPAYEQYF.

The V and J genes are TRBV2 and TRBJ1-5, with 10 bases lining up with TRBD1. The germline V gene encodes CDR1 SNHLY and CDR2 FYNNEI. Trimming took 5 bases from V and 3 from J; bases not matched to a gene: 4. The CDR3 extends over 15 amino acids. CDR3 coding DNA: TGTGCCAGCAGTCGACAGGGGGCCGCCAATCAGCCCCAGCATTTT. Translating it yields CASSRQGAANQPQHF.

This chain links TRBV21-1 with TRBJ2-7; no check of the table's D call, TRBD1, against the DNA was made. TRBV21-1 is listed as a pseudogene. This CDR3 is built from 16 residues. The DNA for the CDR3 is TGTGCCAGCAGCGAATGGGACAGGGGAGGATCCTACGAGCAGTACTTC. Its protein product is CASSEWDRGGSYEQYF.

This clone has only a few counts. The chain links TRBV18 to TRBJ1-2; D not certain. CDR1 and CDR2 from the germline V gene are KGHSH and LQKENI. This CDR3 spans 15 amino acids. V gave up 2 bases and J gave up 0 bases, with 10 bases separating them. The CDR3 nucleotides read TGTGCCAGCTCACCAATCGCAGATGCTAACTATGGCTACACCTTC. This sequence encodes CASSPIADANYGYTF.

This chain joins TRBV5-4 and TRBJ2-7; 14 nucleotides line up with TRBD2. The CDR3 length is 16 residues. Germline values: CDR1 SGHNT, CDR2 YYREEE (reference sequence). Unmatched junction bases numbered 10, after V lost 5 bases and J lost 6 bases. The CDR3 DNA reads as TGTGCCAGCAGATCGGGACTAGCGGGAGTTGCCGGCGAGCAGTACTTC. Its translation: CASRSGLAGVAGEQYF. Full variable domain (missing parts from reference TRBV5-4 and TRBJ2-7): ETGVTQSPTHLIKTRGQQVTLRCSSQSGHNTVSWYQQALGQGPQFIFQYYREEENGRGNFPPRFSGLQFPNYSSELNVNALELDDSALYLCASRSGLAGVAGEQYFGPGTRLTVT.

This chain connects TRBV18 to TRBJ2-3, with 13 bases aligning to TRBD2. The V gene end was trimmed by 0 bases and the J gene end by 6 bases; junction bases not matched to a gene: 15. There are 20 residues in the CDR3. Germline lookup yields CDR1 KGHSH and CDR2 LQKENI. CDR3 in DNA: TGTGCCAGCTCACCACCGCTCCGGACTAGCGGGAGTGGGTTAAGCGATACGCAGTATTTT. Translation gives CASSPPLRTSGSGLSDTQYF.

The chain is built from TRBV7-9 and TRBJ2-7; 9 bases agree with TRBD2. The J segment lost 0 bases and the V segment lost 5 bases, leaving 5 bases of the junction unmatched. Germline V gene data show CDR1 as SEHNR and CDR2 as FQNEAQ (reference sequence). This CDR3 comprises 15 residues. Here the CDR3 DNA reads TGTGCCAGCAGCAGCTCACTAGCGGGCTCCTACGAGCAGTACTTC. It encodes CASSSSLAGSYEQYF.